A single sample is the source of the 8 T cell receptor beta chains below, sequenced in a study of T cell changes during pregnancy in multiple sclerosis. Measured with immunoSEQ multiplex PCR; TCRdb has only the in-frame clones, and not every one. The sample has 100,000 or so clones, 92% seen once. The sequencing used peripheral blood, collected after pregnancy. The receptors here all came from a female donor with multiple sclerosis, enrolled in a pregnancy study.

J is TRBJ1-1 and V is TRBV19; the D is unclear. Germline V gives CDR1 LNHDA, CDR2 SQIVND (reference sequence). The CDR3 is made up of 13 amino acids. V lost 4 bases and J lost 2, with 8 bases in between. Here the CDR3 reads CASSTGTNTEAFF. CDR3 bases: TGTGCCAGTAGTACGGGTACAAACACTGAAGCTTTCTTT.

This clone occurred once. The chain recombines TRBV7-2 with TRBJ2-2; 8 bases line up with TRBD1. Germline V lookup: CDR1 SGHTA, CDR2 FQGNSA. Trimming at V came to 1 base and at J to 2 bases, leaving 3 bases not matched to a gene. CDR3 size: 16 residues. Written as DNA, the CDR3 is TGTGCCAGCAGCTTAGTCCAGGGGGCCAACACCGGGGAGCTGTTTTTT. It yields the protein CASSLVQGANTGELFF. The full variable domain, completed using reference TRBV7-2 and TRBJ2-2, is GAGVSQSPSNKVTEKGKDVELRCDPISGHTALYWYRQSLGQGLEFLIYFQGNSAPDKSGLPSDRFSAERTGGSVSTLTIQRTQQEDSAVYLCASSLVQGANTGELFFGEGSRLTVL.

The rearrangement joins TRBV6-5 to TRBJ1-2; no clear D gene. Germline V gene data show CDR1 as MNHEY and CDR2 as SVGAGI. V was clipped by 8 bases and J by 4 bases, with 17 bases between them. The CDR3 is made up of 14 amino acids. This CDR3 is CASSPGSGIYGYTF. In nucleotides, the CDR3 is TGTGCCAGCTCTCCTGGGTCAGGCATCTATGGCTACACCTTC.

The rearrangement joins TRBV7-2 to TRBJ1-5; perhaps TRBD1 as D (6 bases). Between the trimmed V and J ends, which lost 5 bases and 6 bases, there was a span of 17 bases. This CDR3 spans 15 amino acids. The germline V gene encodes CDR1 SGHTA and CDR2 FQGNSA. The CDR3 nucleotides read TGTGCCAGCAGCCCAACGGGGGGGGCGGCTCAGCCCCAGCATTTT. Its translation is CASSPTGGAAQPQHF.

The rearrangement uses TRBV21-1 and TRBJ2-7; the table names TRBD2, a call not compared with the DNA. TRBV21-1 constitutes a pseudogene. This CDR3 contains 13 residues. CDR3 sequence: CASSKACAGEQYF. CDR3 in DNA: TGTGCCAGCAGCAAAGCATGTGCCGGCGAGCAGTACTTC.

V usage is TRBV13 and J usage is TRBJ2-7; tentative D call: TRBD1 (6 bases). The CDR3 covers 14 residues. Between the trimmed V and J ends, which lost 1 base and 3 bases, there was a span of 10 bases. Germline loops: CDR1 PRHDT, CDR2 FYEKMQ (reference sequence). This CDR3 reads CASSLVQGGYEQYF. The CDR3 DNA reads TGTGCCAGCAGCTTAGTCCAAGGGGGCTACGAGCAGTACTTC. The whole variable domain, filled in from reference TRBV13 and TRBJ2-7, reads AAGVIQSPRHLIKEKRETATLKCYPIPRHDTVYWYQQGPGQDPQFLISFYEKMQSDKGSIPDRFSAQQFSDYHSELNMSSLELGDSALYFCASSLVQGGYEQYFGPGTRLTVT.

J is TRBJ1-4 and V is TRBV19, with a possible D match to TRBD1 (5 bases). This CDR3 spans 15 amino acids. Trimming stripped 3 bases from V and 3 bases from J, with 11 bases between. The germline V gene encodes CDR1 LNHDA and CDR2 SQIVND (reference sequence). CDR3 nucleotides: TGTGCCAGTAGTATCGTCCGGACACCTAATGAAAAACTGTTTTTT. Residues: CASSIVRTPNEKLFF. Variable domain in full (rest from reference TRBV19 and TRBJ1-4): DGGITQSPKYLFRKEGQNVTLSCEQNLNHDAMYWYRQDPGQGLRLIYYSQIVNDFQKGDIAEGYSVSREKKESFPLTVTSAQKNPTAFYLCASSIVRTPNEKLFFGSGTQLSVL.

This sequence joins TRBV19 and TRBJ2-7; 7 bases align to TRBD2. Trimming removed 5 bases from V and 3 bases from J; junction bases left unmatched: 10. The CDR3 is made up of 15 amino acids. CDR1 and CDR2 from the germline V gene are LNHDA and SQIVND (reference sequence). The CDR3 nucleotides read TGTGCCAGTAGTGGATTATGGCGGGGGAACTACGAGCAGTACTTC. Encoded protein: CASSGLWRGNYEQYF.